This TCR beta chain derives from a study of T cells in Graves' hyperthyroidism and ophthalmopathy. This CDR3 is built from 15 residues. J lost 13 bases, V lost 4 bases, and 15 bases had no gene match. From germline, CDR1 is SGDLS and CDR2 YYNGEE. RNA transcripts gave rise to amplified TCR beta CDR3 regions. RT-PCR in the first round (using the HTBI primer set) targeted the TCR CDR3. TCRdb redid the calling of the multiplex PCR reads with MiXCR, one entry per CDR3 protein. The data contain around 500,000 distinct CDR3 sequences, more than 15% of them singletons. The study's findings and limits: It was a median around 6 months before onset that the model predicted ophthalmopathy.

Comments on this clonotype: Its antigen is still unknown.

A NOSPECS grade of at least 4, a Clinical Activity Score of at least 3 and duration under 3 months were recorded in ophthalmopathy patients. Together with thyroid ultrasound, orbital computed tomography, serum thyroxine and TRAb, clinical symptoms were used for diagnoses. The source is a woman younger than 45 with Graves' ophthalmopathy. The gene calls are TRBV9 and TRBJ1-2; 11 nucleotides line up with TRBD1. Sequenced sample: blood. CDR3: CASSYGGADRGPSTF. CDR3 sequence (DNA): TGTGCCAGCAGCTACGGCGGGGCGGACAGGGGGCCGTCCACCTTC.